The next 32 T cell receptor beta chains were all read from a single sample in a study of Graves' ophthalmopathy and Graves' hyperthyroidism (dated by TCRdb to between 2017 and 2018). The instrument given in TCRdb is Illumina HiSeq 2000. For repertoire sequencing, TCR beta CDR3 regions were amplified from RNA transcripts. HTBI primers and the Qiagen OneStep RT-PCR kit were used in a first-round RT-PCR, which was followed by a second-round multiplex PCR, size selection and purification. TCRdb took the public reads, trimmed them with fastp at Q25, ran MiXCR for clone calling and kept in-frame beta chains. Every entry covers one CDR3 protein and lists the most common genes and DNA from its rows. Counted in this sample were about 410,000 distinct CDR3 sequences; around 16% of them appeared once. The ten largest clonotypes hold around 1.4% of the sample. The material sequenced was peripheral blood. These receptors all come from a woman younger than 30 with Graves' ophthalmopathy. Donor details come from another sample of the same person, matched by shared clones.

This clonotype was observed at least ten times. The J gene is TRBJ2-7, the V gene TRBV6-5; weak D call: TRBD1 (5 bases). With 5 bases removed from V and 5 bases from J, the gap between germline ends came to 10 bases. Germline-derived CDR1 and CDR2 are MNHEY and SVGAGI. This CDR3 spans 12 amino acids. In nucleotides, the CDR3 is TGTGCCAGCAGTCAGGGCCCAGACGAGCAGTACTTC. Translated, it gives CASSQGPDEQYF.

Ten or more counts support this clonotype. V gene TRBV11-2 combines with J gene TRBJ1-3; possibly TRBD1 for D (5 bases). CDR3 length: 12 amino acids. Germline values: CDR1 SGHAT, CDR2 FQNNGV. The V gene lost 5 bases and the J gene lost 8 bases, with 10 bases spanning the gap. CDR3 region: CASSPRGYTIYF. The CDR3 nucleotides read TGTGCCAGCAGCCCGAGGGGTTACACCATATATTTT.

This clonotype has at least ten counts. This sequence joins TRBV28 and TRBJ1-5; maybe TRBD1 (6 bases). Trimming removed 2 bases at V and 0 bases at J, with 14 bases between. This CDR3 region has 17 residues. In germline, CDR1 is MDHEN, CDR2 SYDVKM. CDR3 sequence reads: CASSLTGLGYSNQPQHF. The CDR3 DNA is TGTGCCAGCAGTTTAACAGGGCTGGGGTATAGCAATCAGCCCCAGCATTTT.

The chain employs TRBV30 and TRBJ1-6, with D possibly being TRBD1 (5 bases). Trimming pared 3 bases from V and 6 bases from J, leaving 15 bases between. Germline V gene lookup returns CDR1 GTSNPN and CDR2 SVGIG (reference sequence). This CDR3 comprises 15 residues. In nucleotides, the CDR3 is TGTGCCTGGAGCCCCCGAGACAGCTTTAATTCACCCCTCCACTTT. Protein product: CAWSPRDSFNSPLHF.

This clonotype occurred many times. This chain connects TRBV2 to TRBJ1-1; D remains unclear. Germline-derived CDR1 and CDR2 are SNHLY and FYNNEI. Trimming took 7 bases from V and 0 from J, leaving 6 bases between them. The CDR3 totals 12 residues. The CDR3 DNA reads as TGTGCCAGCAATCAGGTGAACACTGAAGCTTTCTTT. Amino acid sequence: CASNQVNTEAFF.

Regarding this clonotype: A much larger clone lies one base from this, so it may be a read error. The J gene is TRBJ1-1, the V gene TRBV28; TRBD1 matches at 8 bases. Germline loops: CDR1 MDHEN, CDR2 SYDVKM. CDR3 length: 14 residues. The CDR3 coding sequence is TGTGCCGGCAGCTGGAGCAGGGGGCACACTGAAGCTTTCTTT. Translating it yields CAGSWSRGHTEAFF. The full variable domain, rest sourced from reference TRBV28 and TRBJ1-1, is DVKVTQSSRYLVKRTGEKVFLECVQDMDHENMFWYRQDPGLGLRLIYFSYDVKMKEKGDIPEGYSVSREKKERFSLILESASTNQTSMYLCAGSWSRGHTEAFFGQGTRLTVV.

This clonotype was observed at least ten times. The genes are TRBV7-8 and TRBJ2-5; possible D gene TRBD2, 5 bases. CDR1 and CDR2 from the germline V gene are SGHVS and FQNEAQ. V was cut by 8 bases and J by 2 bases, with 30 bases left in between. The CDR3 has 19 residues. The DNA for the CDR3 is TGTGCCAGCCCCCCCTCCGGCAAAATGGAAGGGCGGGCGCAAGAGACCCAGTACTTC. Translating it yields CASPPSGKMEGRAQETQYF.

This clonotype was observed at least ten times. CDR3 coding DNA: TGTGCCAGCAGCGTGGACATCTCTGGAAACACCATATATTTT. It specifies CASSVDISGNTIYF. The V gene is TRBV12-3 or TRBV12-4, the J gene TRBJ1-3; D perhaps matches TRBD1 (5 bases). V gave up 6 bases and J gave up 0 bases, with 9 bases separating them. This CDR3 spans 14 amino acids.

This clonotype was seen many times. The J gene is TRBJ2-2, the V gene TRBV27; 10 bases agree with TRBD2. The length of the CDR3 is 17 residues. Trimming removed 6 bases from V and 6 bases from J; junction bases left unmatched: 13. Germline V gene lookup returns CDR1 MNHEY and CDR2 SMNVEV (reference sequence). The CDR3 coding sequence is TGTGCCAGCAGCCGACTCATCAGCGGGGGGGAATCCGGGGAGCTGTTTTTT. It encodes CASSRLISGGESGELFF.

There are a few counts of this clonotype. The CDR3 DNA reads TGTGCCAGCAGTACAACTGACTACGAGCAGTACTTC. This encodes CASSTTDYEQYF. This sequence joins TRBV6-1 and TRBJ2-7; D remains unclear. Germline values: CDR1 MNHNS, CDR2 SASEGT. This CDR3 comprises 12 residues. V was pared by 5 bases and J by 3 bases, with 8 bases between.

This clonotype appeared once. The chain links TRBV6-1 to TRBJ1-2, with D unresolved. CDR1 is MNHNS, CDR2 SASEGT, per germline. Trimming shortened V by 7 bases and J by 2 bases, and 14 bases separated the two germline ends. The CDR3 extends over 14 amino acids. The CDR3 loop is CASTGYSRNYGYTF. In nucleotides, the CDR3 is TGTGCCAGCACCGGTTATAGTCGGAACTATGGCTACACCTTC.

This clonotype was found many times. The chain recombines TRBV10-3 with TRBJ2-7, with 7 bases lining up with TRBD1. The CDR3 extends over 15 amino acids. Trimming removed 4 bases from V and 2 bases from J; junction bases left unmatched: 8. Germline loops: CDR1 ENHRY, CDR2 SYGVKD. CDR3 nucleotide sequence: TGTGCCATCAGTGGTAGGAGACAGGGAACCTACGAGCAGTACTTC. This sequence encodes CAISGRRQGTYEQYF.

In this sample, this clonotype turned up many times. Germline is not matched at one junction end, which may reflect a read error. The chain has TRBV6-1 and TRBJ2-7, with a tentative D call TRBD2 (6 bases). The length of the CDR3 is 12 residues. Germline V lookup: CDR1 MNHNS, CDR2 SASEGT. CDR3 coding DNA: TGTGCCAGCGGTGAGGGCGCGGGAGAGCAGTACTTC. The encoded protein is CASGEGAGEQYF.

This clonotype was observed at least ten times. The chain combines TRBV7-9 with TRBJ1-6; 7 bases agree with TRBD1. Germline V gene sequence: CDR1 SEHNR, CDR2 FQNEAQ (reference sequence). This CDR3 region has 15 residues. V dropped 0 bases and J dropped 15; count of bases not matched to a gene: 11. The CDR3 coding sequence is TGTGCCAGCAGCTTAGCGGACAGGAGGTCCAGACTCCTCCACTTT. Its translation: CASSLADRRSRLLHF.

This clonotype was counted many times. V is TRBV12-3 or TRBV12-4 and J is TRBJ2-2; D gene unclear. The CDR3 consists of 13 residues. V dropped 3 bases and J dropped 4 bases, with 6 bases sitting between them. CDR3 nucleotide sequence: TGTGCCAGCAGTTTTAGGTCCACCGGGGAGCTGTTTTTT. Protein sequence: CASSFRSTGELFF.

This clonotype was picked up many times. This CDR3 is CASSLSELTGGYEQYF. CDR3 nucleotide sequence: TGCGCCAGCAGCTTAAGTGAGTTGACAGGGGGCTACGAGCAGTACTTC. The J gene is TRBJ2-7, the V gene TRBV5-1; 9 nucleotides match TRBD1. Germline values: CDR1 SGHRS, CDR2 YFSETQ. Losses at the gene ends were 2 bases for V and 3 bases for J; bases not matched to a gene: 9. The CDR3 is 16 amino acids.

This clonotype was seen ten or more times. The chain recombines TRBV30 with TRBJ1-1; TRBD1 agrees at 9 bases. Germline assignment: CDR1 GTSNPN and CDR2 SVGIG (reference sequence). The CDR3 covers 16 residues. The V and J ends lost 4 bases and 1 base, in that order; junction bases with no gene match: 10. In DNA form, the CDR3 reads TGTGCCTGGAAATCGAGGGACAGGGAGCGGAACACTGAAGCTTTCTTT. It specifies CAWKSRDRERNTEAFF.

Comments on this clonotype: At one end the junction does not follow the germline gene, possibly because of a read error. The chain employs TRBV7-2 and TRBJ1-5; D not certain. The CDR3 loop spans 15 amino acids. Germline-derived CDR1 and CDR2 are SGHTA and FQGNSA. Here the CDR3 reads CASSLGGYRNQPQHF. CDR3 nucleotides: TGTGCCAGCAGTTTAGGAGGGTATCGCAATCAGCCCCAGCATTTT.

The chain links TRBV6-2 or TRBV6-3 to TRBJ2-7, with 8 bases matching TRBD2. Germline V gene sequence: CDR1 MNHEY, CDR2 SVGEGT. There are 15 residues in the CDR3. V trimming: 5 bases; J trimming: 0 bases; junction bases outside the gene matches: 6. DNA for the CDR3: TGTGCCAGCAGTACCCCCAGCGGGAGCTCCTACGAGCAGTACTTC. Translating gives CASSTPSGSSYEQYF.

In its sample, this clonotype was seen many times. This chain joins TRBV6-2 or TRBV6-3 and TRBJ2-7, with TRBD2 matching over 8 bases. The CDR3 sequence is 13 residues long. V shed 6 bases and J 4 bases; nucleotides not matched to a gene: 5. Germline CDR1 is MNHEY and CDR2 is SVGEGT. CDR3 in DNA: TGTGCCAGCAGGGATAGCGGGGATTACGAGCAGTACTTC. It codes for CASRDSGDYEQYF.

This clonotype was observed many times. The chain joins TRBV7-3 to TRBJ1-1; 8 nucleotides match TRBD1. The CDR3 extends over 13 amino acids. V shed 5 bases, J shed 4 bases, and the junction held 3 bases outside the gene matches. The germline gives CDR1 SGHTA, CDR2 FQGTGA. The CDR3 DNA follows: TGTGCCAGCAGCCGGACAGGGTCCACTGAAGCTTTCTTT. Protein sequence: CASSRTGSTEAFF.

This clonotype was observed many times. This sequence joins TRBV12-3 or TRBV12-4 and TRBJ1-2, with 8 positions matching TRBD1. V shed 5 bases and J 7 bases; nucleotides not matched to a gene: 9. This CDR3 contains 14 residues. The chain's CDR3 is CASSPQGVLSGYTF. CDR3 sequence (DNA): TGTGCCAGCAGTCCACAGGGGGTTTTAAGTGGCTACACCTTC.

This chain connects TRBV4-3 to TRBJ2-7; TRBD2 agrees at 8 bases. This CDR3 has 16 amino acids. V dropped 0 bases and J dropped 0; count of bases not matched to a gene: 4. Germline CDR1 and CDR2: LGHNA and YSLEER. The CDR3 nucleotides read TGCGCCAGCAGCCAAGACACTAGCGGACACTCCTACGAGCAGTACTTC. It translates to CASSQDTSGHSYEQYF.

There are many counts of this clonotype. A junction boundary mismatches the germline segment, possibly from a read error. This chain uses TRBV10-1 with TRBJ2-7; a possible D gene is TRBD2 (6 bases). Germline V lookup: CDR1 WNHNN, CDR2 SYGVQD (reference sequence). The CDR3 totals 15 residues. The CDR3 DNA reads TGCGCCAGCAGTCCCGGACACCGGGGGATCTACGAGCGGTACTTC. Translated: CASSPGHRGIYERYF.

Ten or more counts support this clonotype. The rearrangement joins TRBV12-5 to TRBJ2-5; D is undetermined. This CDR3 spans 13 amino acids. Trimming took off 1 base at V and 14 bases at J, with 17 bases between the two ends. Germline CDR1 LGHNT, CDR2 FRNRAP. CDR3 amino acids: CASGLGTGGKIYF. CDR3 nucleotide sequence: TGTGCTAGTGGTTTGGGGACGGGCGGTAAGATCTACTTC.

CDR3 nucleotide sequence: TGTGCCAGCACCCTGGCGGGAGATGTTGGCTACACCTTC. Amino acid sequence: CASTLAGDVGYTF. The V call is TRBV5-5, the J call TRBJ1-2, with D unresolved. Looked up from germline, CDR1 is SGHKS and CDR2 is YYEKEE (reference sequence). The ends were cut back, 6 bases at V and 7 bases at J, with 16 bases in the middle. There are 13 residues in the CDR3.

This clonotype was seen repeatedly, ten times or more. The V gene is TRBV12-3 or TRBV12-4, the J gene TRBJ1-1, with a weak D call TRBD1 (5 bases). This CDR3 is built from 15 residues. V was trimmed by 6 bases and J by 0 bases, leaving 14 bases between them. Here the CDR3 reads CASRKDSYMNTEAFF. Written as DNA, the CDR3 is TGTGCCAGCAGAAAAGACAGTTACATGAACACTGAAGCTTTCTTT.

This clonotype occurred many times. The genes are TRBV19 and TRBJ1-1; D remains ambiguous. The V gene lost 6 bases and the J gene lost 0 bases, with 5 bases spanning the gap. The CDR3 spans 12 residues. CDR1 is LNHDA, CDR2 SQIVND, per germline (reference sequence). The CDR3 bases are TGTGCCAGTAGAACTTTGAACACTGAAGCTTTCTTT. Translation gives CASRTLNTEAFF.

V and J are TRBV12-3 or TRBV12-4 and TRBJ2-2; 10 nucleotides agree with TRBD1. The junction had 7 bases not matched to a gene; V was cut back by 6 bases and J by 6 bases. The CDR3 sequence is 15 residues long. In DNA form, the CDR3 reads TGTGCCAGCAGGGCAGACAGGGGGCATGCCGGGGAGCTGTTTTTT. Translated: CASRADRGHAGELFF.

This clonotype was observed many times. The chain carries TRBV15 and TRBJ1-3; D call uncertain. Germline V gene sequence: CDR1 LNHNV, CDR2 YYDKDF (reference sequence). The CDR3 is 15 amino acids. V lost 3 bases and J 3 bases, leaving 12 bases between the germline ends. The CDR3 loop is CATSRETGFGNTIYF. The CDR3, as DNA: TGTGCCACCAGCAGGGAAACGGGTTTTGGAAACACCATATATTTT.

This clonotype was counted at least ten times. The CDR3 DNA reads TGCAGCGTCCCACTCGCGGGACCTCAAGAGACCCAGTACTTC. Residues: CSVPLAGPQETQYF. The chain couples TRBV29-1 to TRBJ2-5; possibly TRBD2 for D (6 bases). There are 14 residues in the CDR3. V dropped 6 bases and J dropped 2 bases, with 16 bases sitting between them. CDR1 and CDR2 (germline): SQVTM, ANQGSEA.

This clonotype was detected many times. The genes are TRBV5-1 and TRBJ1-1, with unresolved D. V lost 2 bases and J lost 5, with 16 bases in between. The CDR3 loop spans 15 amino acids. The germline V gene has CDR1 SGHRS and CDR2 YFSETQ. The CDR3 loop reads CASSFDKVLGTEAFF. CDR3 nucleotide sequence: TGCGCCAGCAGCTTCGATAAGGTACTGGGGACTGAAGCTTTCTTT. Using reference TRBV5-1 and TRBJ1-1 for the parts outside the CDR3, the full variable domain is KAGVTQTPRYLIKTRGQQVTLSCSPISGHRSVSWYQQTPGQGLQFLFEYFSETQRNKGNFPGRFSGRQFSNSRSEMNVSTLELGDSALYLCASSFDKVLGTEAFFGQGTRLTVV.